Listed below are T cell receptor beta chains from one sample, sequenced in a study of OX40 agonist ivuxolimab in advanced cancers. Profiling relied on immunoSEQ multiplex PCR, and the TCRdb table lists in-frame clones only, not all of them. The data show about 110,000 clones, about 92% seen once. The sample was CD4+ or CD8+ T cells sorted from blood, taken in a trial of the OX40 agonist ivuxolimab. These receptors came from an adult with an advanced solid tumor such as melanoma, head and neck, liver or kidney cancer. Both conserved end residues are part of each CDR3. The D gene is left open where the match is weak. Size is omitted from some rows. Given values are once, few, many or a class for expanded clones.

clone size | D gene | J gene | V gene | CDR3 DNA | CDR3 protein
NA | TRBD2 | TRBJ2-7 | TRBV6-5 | TGTGCCAGCAGTTACTCTACTAGCGGGACCTACGAGCAGTACTTC | CASSYSTSGTYEQYF
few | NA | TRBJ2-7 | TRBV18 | TGTGCCAGCTCACCTCGCGGACTGGACAGCTCCTACGAGCAGTACTTC | CASSPRGLDSSYEQYF
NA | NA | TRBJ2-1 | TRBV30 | TGTGCCTGGAGCGTGGGGATGGTATCCTACAATGAGCAGTTCTTC | CAWSVGMVSYNEQFF
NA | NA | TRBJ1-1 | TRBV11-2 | TGTGCCAGCAGCTTAAATATGGCCTACACTGAAGCTTTCTTT | CASSLNMAYTEAFF
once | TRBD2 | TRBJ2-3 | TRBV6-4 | TGTGCCAGCAGAACTAGCGGTATTAGCACAGATACGCAGTATTTT | CASRTSGISTDTQYF
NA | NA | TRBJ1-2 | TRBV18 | TGTGCCAGCCTTTCGGTGGGGAGGAACTATGGCTACACCTTC | CASLSVGRNYGYTF
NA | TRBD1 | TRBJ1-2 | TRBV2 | TGTGCCAGCAGTGAAGCCAGGGGACAGCAAAATGGCTACACCTTC | CASSEARGQQNGYTF
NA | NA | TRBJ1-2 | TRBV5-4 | TGTGCCACCACCGAAGGGGGTAACTATGGCTACACCTTC | CATTEGGNYGYTF
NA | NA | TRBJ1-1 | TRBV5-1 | TGCGCCACCAAGAGGGTAAATAACGCTGAAGCTTTCTTT | CATKRVNNAEAFF
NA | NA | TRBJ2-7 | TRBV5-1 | TGCGCCAGCAGCTTGCCCGGGGATTCGTTCGAGCAGTACTTC | CASSLPGDSFEQYF
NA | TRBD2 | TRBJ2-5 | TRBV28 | TGTGCCAGCAGTTTCTCTCCAGGACTAGGTAGTTTTGGAGAGACCCAGTACTTC | CASSFSPGLGSFGETQYF
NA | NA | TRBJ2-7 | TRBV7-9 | TGTGCCAGCAGCTTAGTGTATAGCCACTACGAGCAGTACTTC | CASSLVYSHYEQYF
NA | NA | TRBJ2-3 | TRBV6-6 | TGTGCCAGCAGTTATGAGGAAATGGGCGGAGATACGCAGTATTTT | CASSYEEMGGDTQYF
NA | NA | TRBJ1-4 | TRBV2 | TGTGCCAGCAGCCCGGGGACTGCGGCTAACGAAAAACTGTTTTTT | CASSPGTAANEKLFF
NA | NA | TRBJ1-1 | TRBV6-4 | TGTGCCAGCAGTGACGCGGCAGGGACCACTGAAGCTTTCTTT | CASSDAAGTTEAFF
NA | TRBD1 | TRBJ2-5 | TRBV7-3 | TGTGCCAGCAGCTTTCGCTCGGGACAGCAAGAGACCCAGTACTTC | CASSFRSGQQETQYF
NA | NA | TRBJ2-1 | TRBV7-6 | TGTGCCAGCAGCTTAGAGTACACCGAGCAGTTCTTC | CASSLEYTEQFF
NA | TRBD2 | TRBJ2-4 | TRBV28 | TGTGCCAGCAGTTTAGAGGCGGGAGGAAACATTCAGTACTTC | CASSLEAGGNIQYF
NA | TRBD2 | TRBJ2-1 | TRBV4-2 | TGTGCCAGCAGCCGATATCTAGCGGGAGAGGGCAATGAGCAGTTCTTC | CASSRYLAGEGNEQFF
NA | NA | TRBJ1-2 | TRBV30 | TGTGCCTGGAGTGTCCGGGAACGCTATGGCTACACCTTC | CAWSVRERYGYTF